Following are 27 T cell receptor beta chains from one sample sequenced in a study of T cells in Graves' hyperthyroidism and ophthalmopathy. RNA transcripts gave rise to amplified TCR beta CDR3 regions. First-round RT-PCR targeting the TCR CDR3 was performed with the HTBI primer set. TCRdb re-analysed the multiplex PCR reads in MiXCR, keeping a single row per CDR3 protein. Among 250,000 to 300,000 distinct CDR3 sequences listed, roughly 15% were seen once. Input material: blood. These TCRs come from a woman aged 40 to 50 with Graves' hyperthyroidism.

The CDR3 sequence: CASSLVQGETQYF. The DNA for the CDR3 is TGTGCCAGCAGCTTAGTTCAGGGGGAGACCCAGTACTTC. V is TRBV7-9 and J is TRBJ2-5; maybe TRBD1 (6 bases). CDR1 SEHNR and CDR2 FQNEAQ come from the germline V gene (reference sequence). CDR3 size: 13 residues. V gave up 1 base and J gave up 5 bases, with 8 bases separating them.

Ten or more counts support this clonotype. This rearrangement joins TRBV7-9 to TRBJ1-3; D might be TRBD1 (6 bases). CDR1 and CDR2 (germline): SEHNR, FQNEAQ (reference sequence). The CDR3 spans 15 residues. The V end was cut by 11 bases, the J end by 0 bases, with 17 bases between. CDR3 DNA: TGTGCCTGGGGCCAGGGGACTGCCTCTGGAAACACCATATATTTT. This gives the protein CAWGQGTASGNTIYF.

The table lists this clonotype with many counts. The rearrangement uses TRBV28 and TRBJ2-7; possible D gene TRBD2, 5 bases. V lost 7 bases to trimming and J lost 5 bases, with 12 bases between them. Germline CDR1 and CDR2: MDHEN and SYDVKM. The CDR3 is made up of 12 amino acids. CDR3 sequence reads: CASTTGVDEQYF. The CDR3 region has the DNA TGTGCCAGCACTACCGGGGTGGACGAGCAGTACTTC.

This chain uses TRBV19 with TRBJ2-1; perhaps TRBD1 as D (5 bases). The CDR3 contains 15 residues. Germline CDR1 is LNHDA and CDR2 is SQIVND (reference sequence). V shed 10 bases and J shed 0 bases, with 16 bases lying between them. The CDR3 coding sequence is TGTGCCACAGTAAGAAAGGGGCGCTCCTACAATGAGCAGTTCTTC. Protein product: CATVRKGRSYNEQFF. Supplemented by reference TRBV19 and TRBJ2-1, the full variable domain reads DGGITQSPKYLFRKEGQNVTLSCEQNLNHDAMYWYRQDPGQGLRLIYYSQIVNDFQKGDIAEGYSVSREKKESFPLTVTSAQKNPTAFYLCATVRKGRSYNEQFFGPGTRLTVL.

The CDR3 loop reads CASSFWGDSNQPQHF. Here the CDR3 DNA reads TGTGCCAGCAGCTTTTGGGGGGACAGTAATCAGCCCCAGCATTTT. This sequence joins TRBV5-5 and TRBJ1-5; 7 nucleotides line up with TRBD1. V gave up 2 bases and J gave up 4 bases; unmatched junction bases: 6. Germline CDR1 reads SGHKS; CDR2 reads YYEKEE (reference sequence). The CDR3 spans 15 residues.

This clonotype was detected ten times or more. The chain joins TRBV7-2 to TRBJ2-3; 15 positions match TRBD2. J lost 4 bases, V lost 6 bases, and 5 bases had no gene match. Germline CDR1 and CDR2: SGHTA and FQGNSA. The CDR3 has 16 residues. The CDR3 protein is CASSSGLAGGADTQYF. In DNA form, the CDR3 reads TGTGCCAGCAGTTCCGGACTAGCGGGAGGGGCAGATACGCAGTATTTT.

The table lists this clonotype with many counts. The chain has TRBV18 and TRBJ2-7; the D gene is possibly TRBD1 (6 bases). The ends were cut back, 6 bases at V and 0 bases at J, with 12 bases in the middle. Germline V gene lookup returns CDR1 KGHSH and CDR2 LQKENI. This CDR3 spans 14 amino acids. The CDR3 DNA sequence: TGTGCCAGCTCGTTGGACAGTTCCTCCTACGAGCAGTACTTC. Translated: CASSLDSSSYEQYF.

J is TRBJ2-7 and V is TRBV25-1; no reliable D call. The CDR3 is 18 amino acids. Germline CDR1 and CDR2: MGHDK and SYGVNS. V was pared by 8 bases and J by 0 bases, with 26 bases between. CDR3 in amino acids: CASQPSLGPVESSYEQYF. In DNA, the CDR3 is TGTGCCAGCCAACCCTCACTTGGTCCGGTGGAAAGCTCCTACGAGCAGTACTTC.

This clonotype was recorded many times. This rearrangement joins TRBV6-6 to TRBJ2-5; D is undetermined. CDR1 MNHNY and CDR2 SVGAGI come from the germline V gene (reference sequence). The V and J ends lost 0 bases and 7 bases respectively, with 21 bases between them. CDR3 size: 17 residues. The CDR3: CASSYSLSLSPFGTQYF. DNA for the CDR3: TGTGCCAGCAGTTACTCGTTGAGTTTGTCCCCTTTTGGGACCCAGTACTTC.

Ten or more counts support this clonotype. The V and J genes are TRBV7-9 and TRBJ2-7, with D maybe TRBD1 (5 bases). In germline, CDR1 is SEHNR, CDR2 FQNEAQ (reference sequence). Between the trimmed V and J ends, which lost 3 bases and 2 bases, there was a span of 11 bases. The CDR3 extends over 14 amino acids. CDR3 nucleotides: TGTGCCAGCAGCTTCCACGACAGCCCCTACGAGCAGTACTTC. Translation gives CASSFHDSPYEQYF.

Comments on this clonotype: Since a much larger clone is just one base distant, this may be a read error. The rearrangement links TRBV12-3 or TRBV12-4 to TRBJ2-7; D is unresolved. V dropped 0 bases and J dropped 5 bases, with 17 bases sitting between them. This CDR3 comprises 16 residues. This CDR3 is CASSLAPRALHNEQYF. CDR3 coding DNA: TGTGCCAGCAGTTTAGCGCCTAGGGCTTTACATAACGAGCAGTACTTC.

In its sample, this clonotype was seen a few times. This chain's CDR3 is CSARNNRGRETQYF. In DNA, the CDR3 is TGCAGTGCTAGAAATAACAGGGGGAGGGAGACCCAGTACTTC. The chain joins TRBV20-1 to TRBJ2-5; TRBD1 agrees at 8 bases. V lost 2 bases to trimming and J lost 5 bases; unmatched junction nucleotides: 7. Germline values: CDR1 DFQATT, CDR2 SNEGSKA (reference sequence). The CDR3 sequence is 14 residues long.

This clonotype was recorded a few times. This chain links TRBV15 with TRBJ2-7; 9 bases line up with TRBD2. The CDR3 sequence is 16 residues long. V lost 1 base, J lost 0 bases, and 4 bases stayed unmatched. CDR1 is LNHNV and CDR2 is YYDKDF in the germline V gene (reference sequence). As DNA, the CDR3 is TGTGCCACCAGCAGAGGCGGGGGGGATAGCTCCTACGAGCAGTACTTC. Protein: CATSRGGGDSSYEQYF.

The gene calls are TRBV16 and TRBJ2-7, with D hard to call. The germline gives CDR1 KGHSY, CDR2 FQNENV. CDR3 length: 15 amino acids. V lost 0 bases, J lost 1 base, and 10 bases lay in between. The CDR3 is CASSQSIQASYEQYF. The CDR3 DNA follows: TGTGCCAGCAGCCAATCGATTCAGGCTTCCTACGAGCAGTACTTC.

This clonotype was counted many times. This chain links TRBV6-1 with TRBJ2-1, with a possible D match to TRBD1 (6 bases). This CDR3 is built from 15 residues. Trimming cost V 5 bases and J 4 bases, with 15 bases left between them. CDR1 is MNHNS and CDR2 is SASEGT in the germline V gene. The CDR3 nucleotides are TGTGCCAGCAGTCCGGGACATACTTCTTACAATGAGCAGTTCTTC. Amino acids: CASSPGHTSYNEQFF.

This clonotype was seen ten or more times. The chain recombines TRBV29-1 with TRBJ1-1, with D perhaps TRBD1 (5 bases). Germline assignment: CDR1 SQVTM and CDR2 ANQGSEA. Trimming took 4 bases from V and 2 from J, leaving 11 bases between them. The CDR3 is 13 amino acids. CDR3 bases: TGCAGCGTTGCGGGGGGGGAAAACACTGAAGCTTTCTTT. It specifies CSVAGGENTEAFF.

This clonotype was recorded many times. The chain combines TRBV20-1 with TRBJ1-1, with TRBD1 as a possible D gene (5 bases). CDR1 and CDR2 (germline): DFQATT, SNEGSKA (reference sequence). Trimming left V 6 bases short and J 4 bases short, with 21 bases between. There are 15 residues in the CDR3. CDR3 sequence reads: CSAGGTRILGTEAFF. CDR3 sequence (DNA): TGCAGTGCCGGAGGGACGAGGATTTTGGGCACTGAAGCTTTCTTT.

This chain links TRBV5-1 with TRBJ2-3; TRBD2 matches at 11 bases. CDR3 length: 16 amino acids. V dropped 0 bases and J dropped 4; count of bases not matched to a gene: 4. Germline assignment: CDR1 SGHRS and CDR2 YFSETQ. The CDR3 loop reads CASSLGTSGFPDTQYF. The CDR3 DNA reads TGCGCCAGCAGCTTGGGGACTAGCGGGTTCCCAGATACGCAGTATTTT.

This clonotype was seen ten or more times. The chain couples TRBV3-1 to TRBJ2-7; D is undetermined. The CDR3 extends over 11 amino acids. The germline gives CDR1 LGHDT, CDR2 YNNKEL (reference sequence). Trimming pared 5 bases from V and 2 bases from J, leaving 4 bases between. Written as DNA, the CDR3 is TGTGCCAGCAGCAGGGCCTACGAGCAGTACTTC. Encoded protein: CASSRAYEQYF.

In its sample, this clonotype was seen many times. DNA of the CDR3: TGTGCCATCAGTGAGAGAACTGAAGCTTTCTTT. This sequence encodes CAISERTEAFF. The genes are TRBV10-3 and TRBJ1-1; D is unclear. The germline V gene encodes CDR1 ENHRY and CDR2 SYGVKD. V was pared by 2 bases and J by 5 bases, with 3 bases between. The CDR3 consists of 11 residues.

This clonotype was observed many times. This sequence joins TRBV7-8 and TRBJ2-2, with 10 bases fitting TRBD2. The germline V gene has CDR1 SGHVS and CDR2 FQNEAQ. The CDR3 loop spans 15 amino acids. J was trimmed by 5 bases and V by 5 bases; bases with no gene match: 5. As DNA, the CDR3 is TGTGCCAGCAGCCCGGGACTAGCGCCTACCGGGGAGCTGTTTTTT. Translation: CASSPGLAPTGELFF.

This clonotype appeared many times. The gene calls are TRBV4-2 and TRBJ1-5, with TRBD1 matching over 7 bases. The germline gives CDR1 LGHNA, CDR2 YNFKEQ. The trim removed 9 bases at V and 3 bases at J, leaving 8 bases unmatched. The CDR3 covers 14 residues. The CDR3 DNA follows: TGTGCCAGTGAGGGACAGTATCACAATCAGCCCCAGCATTTT. It encodes CASEGQYHNQPQHF.

This clonotype was detected ten times or more. The chain carries TRBV2 and TRBJ2-5; possible D gene TRBD2, 5 bases. This CDR3 is built from 13 residues. Germline-derived CDR1 and CDR2 are SNHLY and FYNNEI. The V end was cut by 7 bases, the J end by 1 base, with 10 bases between. DNA of the CDR3: TGTGCCAGCAACGAGGGAAGCCAAGAGACCCAGTACTTC. Amino acid sequence: CASNEGSQETQYF.

This clonotype was seen at least ten times. V usage is TRBV11-2 and J usage is TRBJ2-3; TRBD2 is a possible D gene (5 bases). CDR3 length equals 14 residues. Trimming took off 1 base at V and 5 bases at J, with 10 bases between the two ends. Looked up from germline, CDR1 is SGHAT and CDR2 is FQNNGV. CDR3: CASSLGSEGDTQYF. CDR3 nucleotide sequence: TGTGCCAGCAGCTTAGGCAGTGAGGGAGATACGCAGTATTTT.

This clonotype was observed many times. The chain recombines TRBV30 with TRBJ1-6; unclear D gene. Deletions cut 1 base from V and 16 bases from J, with 11 bases between. Germline lookup yields CDR1 GTSNPN and CDR2 SVGIG (reference sequence). This CDR3 region has 11 residues. In DNA form, the CDR3 reads TGTGCCTGGAGTGAGGTGCGAGGTCTCCACTTT. Encoded protein: CAWSEVRGLHF.

Many counts were recorded for this clonotype. V gene TRBV6-1 combines with J gene TRBJ1-2; possibly TRBD1 for D (5 bases). Trimming stripped 4 bases from V and 1 base from J, with 13 bases between. This CDR3 spans 15 amino acids. Germline assignment: CDR1 MNHNS and CDR2 SASEGT. The CDR3 loop is CASSASGGDNYGYTF. As DNA, the CDR3 is TGTGCCAGCAGTGCCTCTGGGGGAGATAACTATGGCTACACCTTC.

This clonotype was observed at least ten times. The chain employs TRBV7-9 and TRBJ2-7; D remains unclear. The germline V and J ends were trimmed by 2 bases and 2 bases, with 10 bases remaining between them. CDR1 SEHNR and CDR2 FQNEAQ come from the germline V gene (reference sequence). CDR3 length equals 14 residues. Written as DNA, the CDR3 is TGTGCCAGCAGCTTATTCCCAGAAACCTACGAGCAGTACTTC. Protein product: CASSLFPETYEQYF.